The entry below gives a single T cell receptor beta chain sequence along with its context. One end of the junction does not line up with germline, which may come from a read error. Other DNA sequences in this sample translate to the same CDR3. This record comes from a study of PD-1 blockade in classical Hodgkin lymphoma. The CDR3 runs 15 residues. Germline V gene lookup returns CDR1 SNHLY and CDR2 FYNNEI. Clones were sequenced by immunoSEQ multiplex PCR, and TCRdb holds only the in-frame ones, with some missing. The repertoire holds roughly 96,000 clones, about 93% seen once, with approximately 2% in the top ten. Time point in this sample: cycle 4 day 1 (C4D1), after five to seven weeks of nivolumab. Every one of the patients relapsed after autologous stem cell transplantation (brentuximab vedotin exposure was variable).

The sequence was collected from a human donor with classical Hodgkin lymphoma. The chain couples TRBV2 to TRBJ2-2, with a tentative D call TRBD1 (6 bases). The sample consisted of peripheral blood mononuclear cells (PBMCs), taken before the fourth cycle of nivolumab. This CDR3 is CASSQGTLNTGELFF. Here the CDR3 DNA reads TGTGCTAGCAGCCAGGGGACGCTGAACACCGGGGAGCTGTTTTTT.